The 17 T cell receptor beta chains listed next were all sequenced from one sample in a study of blood T cell repertoires in COVID-19. Sequencing was performed with immunoSEQ multiplex PCR; in TCRdb, only in-frame clones are kept and a portion is missing. Counted here are 90,000 to 120,000 clones, 80% to 95% occurring once; the ten biggest clones make up 1% to 1.5%. Sequences were obtained from peripheral blood. The source of these receptors is a woman in her 30s with acute or convalescent COVID-19.

The chain couples TRBV5-1 to TRBJ1-6; D call uncertain. The V and J ends lost 0 bases and 0 bases respectively, with 10 bases between them. Germline V gene lookup returns CDR1 SGHRS and CDR2 YFSETQ. The CDR3 sequence is 17 residues long. CDR3 DNA: TGCGCCAGCAGCTTGGGAGGCAGCACCTCCTATAATTCACCCCTCCACTTT. It translates to CASSLGGSTSYNSPLHF.

This chain links TRBV6-5 with TRBJ2-1; D gene unclear. Germline V lookup: CDR1 MNHEY, CDR2 SVGAGI. This CDR3 has 15 residues. V dropped 6 bases and J dropped 3 bases, with 15 bases sitting between them. The CDR3 nucleotides are TGTGCCAGCAGGCCCGAGGCGTTAGGCTACAATGAGCAGTTCTTC. This gives the protein CASRPEALGYNEQFF.

This sequence joins TRBV10-3 and TRBJ2-1; weak D call: TRBD1 (6 bases). Trimming removed 3 bases from V and 7 bases from J, with 7 bases in between. This CDR3 contains 12 residues. CDR1 is ENHRY and CDR2 is SYGVKD in the germline V gene. The CDR3 here is CAISEQGNEQFF. For the CDR3, the DNA is TGTGCCATCAGTGAACAGGGTAATGAGCAGTTCTTC.

The chain uses TRBV28 and TRBJ1-2, with TRBD1 identical over 8 bases. The CDR3 sequence is 15 residues long. Trimming at V came to 5 bases and at J to 4 bases, leaving 9 bases not matched to a gene. CDR1 MDHEN and CDR2 SYDVKM come from the germline V gene. The CDR3 DNA is TGTGCCAGCAGTCTCCCAGGGGGCGCGGGCTATGGCTACACCTTC. Translation: CASSLPGGAGYGYTF.

This chain connects TRBV4-1 to TRBJ2-7, with TRBD2 identical over 7 bases. V shed 4 bases and J 1 base; nucleotides not matched to a gene: 7. The CDR3 covers 15 residues. CDR1 is MGHRA, CDR2 YSYEKL, per germline. CDR3 region: CASSLRLAVSYEQYF. DNA of the CDR3: TGCGCCAGCAGCCTCCGCCTAGCGGTTTCCTACGAGCAGTACTTC.

V gene TRBV7-9 combines with J gene TRBJ1-5; no reliable D call. CDR1 SEHNR and CDR2 FQNEAQ come from the germline V gene (reference sequence). There are 15 residues in the CDR3. V lost 5 bases and J lost 2, with 13 bases in between. This chain's CDR3 is CASSRGDGGNQPQHF. As DNA, the CDR3 is TGTGCCAGCAGCCGCGGAGACGGGGGCAATCAGCCCCAGCATTTT. The full variable domain, rest sourced from reference TRBV7-9 and TRBJ1-5, is DTGVSQNPRHKITKRGQNVTFRCDPISEHNRLYWYRQTLGQGPEFLTYFQNEAQLEKSRLLSDRFSAERPKGSFSTLEIQRTEQGDSAMYLCASSRGDGGNQPQHFGDGTRLSIL.

The V and J genes are TRBV2 and TRBJ1-2; D perhaps matches TRBD1 (6 bases). Deletions cut 4 bases from V and 3 bases from J, with 15 bases between. The germline gives CDR1 SNHLY, CDR2 FYNNEI. This CDR3 comprises 15 residues. The CDR3: CASSGGQKLHYGYTF. The CDR3 DNA reads TGTGCCAGCAGTGGCGGACAGAAGCTTCACTATGGCTACACCTTC.

DNA of the CDR3: TGTGCCAGCAGTACACATGGAAACACCATATATTTT. This sequence encodes CASSTHGNTIYF. The rearrangement joins TRBV28 to TRBJ1-3; no firm D call. The V gene lost 5 bases and the J gene lost 3 bases, with 5 bases spanning the gap. This CDR3 is 12 amino acids long. CDR1 is MDHEN and CDR2 is SYDVKM in the germline V gene. Variable domain in full (rest from reference TRBV28 and TRBJ1-3): DVKVTQSSRYLVKRTGEKVFLECVQDMDHENMFWYRQDPGLGLRLIYFSYDVKMKEKGDIPEGYSVSREKKERFSLILESASTNQTSMYLCASSTHGNTIYFGEGSWLTVV.

CDR3 region: CASSLGTSGRAWTGELFF. The CDR3 DNA is TGTGCCAGCAGCTTAGGTACTAGCGGGAGGGCCTGGACCGGGGAGCTGTTTTTT. V is TRBV7-8 and J is TRBJ2-2; TRBD2 matches at 13 bases. CDR1 SGHVS and CDR2 FQNEAQ come from the germline V gene. The V segment lost 1 base and the J segment 5 bases; nucleotides outside the gene matches: 7. CDR3 size: 18 residues.

J is TRBJ1-4 and V is TRBV11-3; 9 bases match TRBD1. V dropped 7 bases and J dropped 0; count of bases not matched to a gene: 9. Germline V gene data show CDR1 as SGHNT and CDR2 as YENEEA. The CDR3 is made up of 17 amino acids. The CDR3 region is CASMGGQGRPTNEKLFF. The CDR3 coding sequence is TGTGCCAGCATGGGCGGACAGGGGAGGCCAACTAATGAAAAACTGTTTTTT.

CDR3 sequence: CASSFRANPFDEQFF. CDR3 coding DNA: TGCGCCAGCAGCTTCAGGGCAAACCCCTTCGATGAGCAGTTCTTC. This chain links TRBV5-1 with TRBJ2-1, with a weak D call TRBD1 (5 bases). The CDR3 extends over 15 amino acids. Germline V gene sequence: CDR1 SGHRS, CDR2 YFSETQ. V was pared by 2 bases and J by 8 bases, with 17 bases between.

The chain has TRBV28 and TRBJ2-7; maybe TRBD2 (5 bases). Trimming took off 8 bases at V and 3 bases at J, with 8 bases between the two ends. Germline lookup yields CDR1 MDHEN and CDR2 SYDVKM. CDR3 size: 11 residues. The CDR3 region has the DNA TGTGCCAGCTTGAGCGGCTACGAGCAGTACTTC. It translates to CASLSGYEQYF.

The chain combines TRBV27 with TRBJ1-3; D unclear. Deletions cut 3 bases from V and 6 bases from J, with 6 bases between. The CDR3 has 12 residues. Germline assignment: CDR1 MNHEY and CDR2 SMNVEV (reference sequence). CDR3 region: CASSFRENTIYF. CDR3 nucleotide sequence: TGTGCCAGCAGTTTCCGGGAAAACACCATATATTTT.

This chain links TRBV7-2 with TRBJ1-2, with unresolved D. V was trimmed by 1 base and J by 4 bases, leaving 16 bases between them. Germline CDR1 SGHTA, CDR2 FQGNSA. This CDR3 contains 16 residues. The CDR3 loop reads CASSLVTAPNFYGYTF. The CDR3 DNA sequence: TGTGCCAGCAGCTTAGTCACAGCCCCTAACTTCTATGGCTACACCTTC.

The chain employs TRBV4-3 and TRBJ2-6, with 8 bases aligning to TRBD2. This CDR3 has 19 residues. V lost 4 bases to trimming and J lost 1 base; unmatched junction nucleotides: 12. From germline, CDR1 is LGHNA and CDR2 YSLEER. The CDR3 DNA sequence: TGCGCCAGCAGCCGAGAACTAGCGGTCCAATTTTCTGGGGCCAACGTCCTGACTTTC. Its translation: CASSRELAVQFSGANVLTF.

The rearrangement links TRBV28 to TRBJ1-3; D ambiguous. The CDR3 loop spans 14 amino acids. Germline V gene lookup returns CDR1 MDHEN and CDR2 SYDVKM. V was pared by 7 bases and J by 0 bases, with 10 bases between. CDR3 sequence: CASKIQISGNTIYF. DNA of the CDR3: TGTGCCAGCAAAATACAAATCTCTGGAAACACCATATATTTT.

The chain recombines TRBV29-1 with TRBJ2-7; tentatively, D is TRBD1 (5 bases). CDR3 length: 12 amino acids. CDR1 and CDR2 (germline): SQVTM, ANQGSEA. Trimming pared 5 bases from V and 0 bases from J, leaving 8 bases between. The CDR3 nucleotides read TGCAGCGTTAGCGACAGCTCCTACGAGCAGTACTTC. It specifies CSVSDSSYEQYF.